Below, one TCR beta chain is given with its context. The data stem from a study of cytomegalovirus exposure and HLA in healthy donors. The CDR3 extends over 14 amino acids. Per the germline V gene, CDR1 is ENHRY and CDR2 is SYGVKD. The V end lost 0 bases, the J end lost 8 bases, and 13 bases lay between the germline ends. Amplification used 60 Vbeta primers and 13 Jbeta primers. The protocol was immunoSEQ multiplex PCR, while the TCRdb copy is restricted to in-frame clones and leaves out a portion. The sample holds 150,000 to 200,000 clones, over 75% seen once. The sample taken for sequencing was PBMCs. The TCR sequence derives from a middle-aged man in good health and CMV-seropositive. This chain uses TRBV10-3 with TRBJ1-2; D is unclear. The CDR3 DNA is TGTGCCATCAGTGAGTCGGCGGGGTTATTGGGCTACACCTTC. Its translation is CAISESAGLLGYTF.